This T cell receptor (beta chain) came from a study of blood T cell repertoires in COVID-19. About the research overall: Whether acute or convalescent, the COVID-19 samples came from the United States, Italy and Spain. T cells, B-cell-depleted T cells, or PBMCs supplied cDNA or gDNA.

CDR1 and CDR2 from the germline V gene are SGHRS and YFSETQ. Trimming took 0 bases from V and 3 from J; bases not matched to a gene: 5. The CDR3 has 15 amino acids. Sequencing was performed with immunoSEQ multiplex PCR; in TCRdb, only in-frame clones are kept and a portion is missing. The data hold around 100,000 clones, with over 75% observed a single time. Sample: peripheral blood. This chain joins TRBV5-1 and TRBJ2-5, with 7 bases matching TRBD1. The origin of this receptor is a woman older than 75 with acute or convalescent COVID-19. The DNA for the CDR3 is TGCGCCAGCAGCTTGGCCGGGACAGAAAAAGAGACCCAGTACTTC. It specifies CASSLAGTEKETQYF.